This TCR beta chain was documented in a study of T cell responses to AZD1222 COVID-19 vaccine. Study information: Researchers grouped second doses given at about 4 or about 12 weeks into one pool.

The protocol was immunoSEQ multiplex PCR, while the TCRdb copy is restricted to in-frame clones and leaves out a portion. The sample has around 95,000 clones; less than 90% are singletons. Broader study findings: None of the repertoires were sampled until the peak T cell response had passed. The donor cohort was predominantly white British with a female majority, and clonal diversity may have been underestimated. An increase in Spike-specific TCR breadth and depth was observed after two AZD1222 doses.

As for this clone: Its antigen is still unknown.

CDR3 length: 17 amino acids. J gave up 2 bases and V 4 bases, and 3 bases lay outside the gene matches. Germline V CDR1 and CDR2: LGHDT, YNNKEL (reference sequence). J is TRBJ2-3 and V is TRBV3-1 (or the pseudogene TRBV3-2); TRBD2 matches at 16 bases. Material: peripheral blood, obtained on day 0 of AZD1222 vaccination. This clonotype originated in an adult in good health. As DNA, the CDR3 is TGTGCCAGCAGCCGGGGACTAGCGGGAGGGACCACAGATACGCAGTATTTT. This gives the protein CASSRGLAGGTTDTQYF.